This T cell receptor beta chain stems from a study of monozygotic twins with inflammatory bowel disease. The CDR3 totals 12 residues. Germline V gene sequence: CDR1 DFQATT, CDR2 SNEGSKA (reference sequence). Study-level findings and limits: IBD patients had lower TCRbeta diversity (inverse Simpson) than healthy co-twins. Since immunosuppressive treatments differed, patient repertoires may have gained added variability.

TCRdb derives one entry per CDR3 protein from the 5' RACE reads, leaving out DNA. The sample table sets out some 440,000 distinct CDR3 sequences. As to this clonotype: Its specificity is not known.

The sequence came from a human donor with ulcerative colitis or Crohn's disease, or a healthy co-twin of an affected twin (not recorded which). Sequenced: blood. The chain combines TRBV20-1 with TRBJ2-7; TCRdb's D gene call, TRBD1, goes unchecked for lack of DNA. The CDR3 is CSAPKQGFEQYF.